This T cell receptor (beta chain) stems from a study of blood T cell repertoires in COVID-19. Across the study: Sites across the United States, Italy and Spain contributed samples from acute and convalescent COVID-19. T cells, B-cell-depleted T cells, or PBMCs provided the cDNA or gDNA that served as material.

The study assigned cohorts using participant-reported clinical history. Contact with a PCR-confirmed or clinician-diagnosed COVID-19 case occurred within 2 weeks of entry. Clones were sequenced by immunoSEQ multiplex PCR, and TCRdb holds only the in-frame ones, with some missing. This table holds some 290,000 clones, approximately 90% found once. The CDR3 loop spans 15 amino acids. Germline CDR1 and CDR2: SQVTM and ANQGSEA. V was clipped by 4 bases and J by 1 base; unmatched bases: 6. The sequence derives from a young woman who had been exposed to COVID-19. The chain links TRBV29-1 to TRBJ1-1; 10 nucleotides match TRBD1. Sequencing was carried out using PBMCs or T cells enriched from blood (not recorded which). The CDR3 DNA sequence: TGCAGCGTTGCGGGGACAGGGGATGCGAACACTGAAGCTTTCTTT. As protein: CSVAGTGDANTEAFF.